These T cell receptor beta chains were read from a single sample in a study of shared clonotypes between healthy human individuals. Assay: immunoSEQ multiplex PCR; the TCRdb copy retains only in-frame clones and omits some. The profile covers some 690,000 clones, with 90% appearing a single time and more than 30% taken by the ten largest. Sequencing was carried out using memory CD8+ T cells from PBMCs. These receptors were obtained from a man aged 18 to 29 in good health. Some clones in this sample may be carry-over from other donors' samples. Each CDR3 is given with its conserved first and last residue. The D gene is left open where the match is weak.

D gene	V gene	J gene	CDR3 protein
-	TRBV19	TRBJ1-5	CASSIRGARNQPQHF
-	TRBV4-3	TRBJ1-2	CASSQAFLPGIYGYTF
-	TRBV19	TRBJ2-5	CASSIVGLYQETQYF
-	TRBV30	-	CACSLTPYEQYF
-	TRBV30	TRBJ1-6	CAWSVLGQSPLHF
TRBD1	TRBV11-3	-	CASSLDLGDRVSEQYF
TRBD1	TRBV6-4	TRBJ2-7	CASRQHRDRGHEQYF
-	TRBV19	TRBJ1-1	CASSTKFRDIVPEAFF
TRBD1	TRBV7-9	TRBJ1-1	CASSTNTGEANTEAFF
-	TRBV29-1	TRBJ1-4	CSVADRSDNEKLFF
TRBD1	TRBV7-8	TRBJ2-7	CASSLEAGGPRHEQYF
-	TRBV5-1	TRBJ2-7	CASSLVFPGGDMASSYEQYF
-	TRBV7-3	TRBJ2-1	CASSLIRAGNEQFF
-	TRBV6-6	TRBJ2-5	CASSGSSRGETQYF
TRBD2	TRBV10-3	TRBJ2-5	CAIGTAGGEETQYF
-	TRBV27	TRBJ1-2	CASSLSGTHYGYTF
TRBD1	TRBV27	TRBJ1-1	CASSLGDRGGMNTEAFF
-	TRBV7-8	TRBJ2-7	CASSFSSSYEQYF
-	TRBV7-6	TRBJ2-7	CASSPGTLYEQYF
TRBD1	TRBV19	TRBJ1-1	CASIRKDRVVEAFF
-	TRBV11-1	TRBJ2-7	CASSLVPRAFEQYF
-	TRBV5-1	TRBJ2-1	CASSPVSGYPGNEQFF